This is a list of T cell receptor beta chains from one sample in a study of CDR3 diversity in severe acne. TCRdb re-called the PCR reads with MiXCR, one entry per CDR3 protein. In the table there are about 93,000 distinct CDR3 sequences, roughly 52% of which are singletons. Material: blood. The receptors come from a male donor in good health, serving as a control. The CDR3 runs from the conserved cysteine through the conserved F or W. A D gene is named only where the DNA matches it firmly. Some rows mark clone size as missing; the rest say once, few, many or name a class of expanded clone.

J gene,clone size,V gene,CDR3 length,D gene,CDR3 DNA,CDR3 protein
TRBJ2-7,many,TRBV24-1,14,TRBD2,TGTGCCACTTCACTAGCGGGAGCGATCTACGAGCAGTACTTC,CATSLAGAIYEQYF
TRBJ2-5,.,TRBV20-1,15,TRBD1,TGCAGTGCTAGTGAACCGGCGACAGGGGGAGAGACCCAGTACTTC,CSASEPATGGETQYF
TRBJ1-1,few,TRBV20-1,13,.,TGCAGTGCCAGGAGGGGGAAAGACACTGAAGCTTTCTTT,CSARRGKDTEAFF
TRBJ2-7,.,TRBV5-4,15,TRBD2,TGTGCCAGCAGCCAAGGGACTAGCGGTGCCTACGAGCAGTACTTC,CASSQGTSGAYEQYF
TRBJ2-5,many,TRBV7-3,15,TRBD2,TGTGCCAGCAGCCCCGGGACTAGCGCCGGGGCGACCCAGTACTTC,CASSPGTSAGATQYF
TRBJ1-1,.,TRBV25-1,15,.,TGTGCCAGCAGTTTAAAACGGGGGATGAACACTGAAGCTTTCTTT,CASSLKRGMNTEAFF
TRBJ1-6,.,TRBV6-1,14,TRBD1,TGTGCCAGCAGACCACGACAGGGGGGCTCACCCCTCCACTTT,CASRPRQGGSPLHF
TRBJ1-1,.,TRBV6-5,15,.,TGTGCCAGCAGTTCTGCGGAAGGCATTAGCAGTGAAGCTTTCTTT,CASSSAEGISSEAFF
TRBJ2-2,many,TRBV4-2,14,.,TGTGCCAGCAGCCAAGATTCGGACACCGGGGAGCTGTTTTTT,CASSQDSDTGELFF
TRBJ1-2,.,TRBV24-1,14,TRBD1,TGTGCCACCAGTCGCGGACAGGGGGGAAATGGCTACACCTTC,CATSRGQGGNGYTF
TRBJ1-5,.,TRBV2,14,TRBD1,TGTGCCAGCAGGGGACAGGGGGTCGGTCAGCCCCAGCATTTT,CASRGQGVGQPQHF
TRBJ1-2,few,TRBV6-1,13,.,TGTGCCAGCAGTGAACTAGTAGGAGGCGGCTACACCTTC,CASSELVGGGYTF
TRBJ1-2,many,TRBV12-3/TRBV12-4,14,.,TGTGCCAGCACTTCTGACGGACCCAACTATGGCTACACCTTC,CASTSDGPNYGYTF
TRBJ1-5,.,TRBV6-6,15,TRBD1,TGTGCCAGCAGTTACTCGGACAGGGGCAATCAGCCCCAGCATTTT,CASSYSDRGNQPQHF
TRBJ2-3,.,TRBV2,14,.,TGTGCCAGCGGGGGCAGGGGGGGCACAGATACGCAGTATTTT,CASGGRGGTDTQYF
TRBJ1-6,.,TRBV20-1,14,TRBD1,TGCAGTGCTAGAGAGACAGGGATGAATTCACCCCTCCACTTT,CSARETGMNSPLHF
TRBJ2-2,few,TRBV7-9,15,.,TGTGCCAGCACACTAGGAAGCATGAACACCGGGGAGCTGTTTTTT,CASTLGSMNTGELFF
TRBJ2-7,.,TRBV29-1,15,TRBD1,TGCAGCGTGCCGGGACAGGGCGGGTTTGGCTACGAGCAGTACTTC,CSVPGQGGFGYEQYF
TRBJ2-1,.,TRBV19,12,.,TGTGCCAGTAGCGGGAGTAACAATGAGCAGTTCTTC,CASSGSNNEQFF
TRBJ2-3,many,TRBV20-1,14,TRBD1,TGCAGTGCTAAAGACCCAGGGGGTGGAGATACGCAGTATTTT,CSAKDPGGGDTQYF
TRBJ1-3,many,TRBV19,17,.,TGTGCCAGTAGTATTGGTAGAAGTCCCCTCTCTGGAAACACCATATATTTT,CASSIGRSPLSGNTIYF
TRBJ2-2,.,TRBV29-1,20,.,TGCAGCGTTGAGTTTTGGGAGCGATCAACACCGGGCGGCAACACCGGGGAGCTGTTTTTT,CSVEFWERSTPGGNTGELFF
TRBJ2-3,few,TRBV7-9,18,TRBD2,TGTGCCAGCAGCTTCGGACTAGCGGGAGAAACTAGCACAGATACGCAGTATTTT,CASSFGLAGETSTDTQYF
TRBJ2-1,many,TRBV18,14,.,TGTGCCAGCTCACCGAGTAGCGGAAACAATGAGCAGTTCTTC,CASSPSSGNNEQFF
TRBJ1-1,.,TRBV7-9,13,.,TGTGCCAGCTCTCTGACGGGAGGCCCATTAGCTTTCTTT,CASSLTGGPLAFF
TRBJ2-7,medium-sized,TRBV6-4,14,TRBD2,TGTGCCAGCAGTGCGCTAGCGGGGTCTGACGAGCAGTACTTC,CASSALAGSDEQYF
TRBJ1-3,.,TRBV19,16,.,TGTGCCAGTAGTGACATTGACAGGTACTCTGGAAACACCATATATTTT,CASSDIDRYSGNTIYF
TRBJ2-7,.,TRBV7-9,13,TRBD2,TGTGCCAGCGGACCTAGCGGGGGGGGCGAGCAGTACTTC,CASGPSGGGEQYF
TRBJ2-5,many,TRBV29-1,12,TRBD1,TGCAGCGTCTCCGGGACAGGGGAGACCCAGTACTTC,CSVSGTGETQYF
TRBJ1-2,.,TRBV6-5,13,TRBD1,TGTGCCAGCAGCCGACAGGGGGACTATGGCTACACCTTC,CASSRQGDYGYTF
TRBJ1-1,.,TRBV7-8,13,.,TGTGCCAGCAGCATTTTCTCAGGAACTGAAGCTTTCTTT,CASSIFSGTEAFF
TRBJ2-7,few,TRBV18,15,TRBD1,TGTGCCACCTCCGCAGGGACAGGGGTATCCTACGAGCAGTACTTC,CATSAGTGVSYEQYF
TRBJ2-2,.,TRBV7-9,15,TRBD1,TGTGCCAGCAGCTTAGTACAGGGGTCCACCGGGGAGCTGTTTTTT,CASSLVQGSTGELFF
TRBJ1-2,many,TRBV2,13,.,TGTGCCAGCAGTCGTCCCGGGAACTATGGCTACACCTTC,CASSRPGNYGYTF
TRBJ2-3,.,TRBV5-6,15,TRBD2,TGTGCCAGCAGCTTACTACGACTAGCCACAGATACGCAGTATTTT,CASSLLRLATDTQYF
TRBJ1-1,.,TRBV5-8,13,TRBD1,TGTGCCAGCAGCTCGACAGGGCCCACTGAAGCTTTCTTT,CASSSTGPTEAFF
TRBJ2-5,.,TRBV20-1,17,TRBD2,TGCAGTGCTAGAATCCCTTGGACTAGCGGGAGGTTGGAGACCCAGTACTTC,CSARIPWTSGRLETQYF
TRBJ1-1,.,TRBV19,19,.,TGTGCCAGTAGTCCCCACGACTTAGTTGACGAAACTGGAGCTAATGAAGCTTTCTTT,CASSPHDLVDETGANEAFF
TRBJ2-6,.,TRBV6-5,13,.,TGTGCCAGTCAGAGTTCTGGGGCCAACGTCCTGACTTTC,CASQSSGANVLTF
TRBJ2-7,few,TRBV10-3,14,.,TGTGCCATCAGTGGTAACGGACAGTTCTACGAGCAGTACTTC,CAISGNGQFYEQYF
TRBJ2-7,medium-sized,TRBV20-1,14,.,TGCAGTGCTAGAGAGTTTACGTCTTACTACGAGCAGTACTTC,CSAREFTSYYEQYF
TRBJ1-2,.,TRBV20-1,13,.,TGCAGTGCTAGAGAGGATGAGGACTATGGCTACACCTTC,CSAREDEDYGYTF
TRBJ2-7,.,TRBV20-1,12,TRBD1,TGCAGTGCAAGGGACAGGGTCCACGAGCAGTACTTC,CSARDRVHEQYF
TRBJ2-5,.,TRBV29-1,13,.,TGCAGCTTCACGGAAGTAGGGGCAGAGACCCAGTACTTC,CSFTEVGAETQYF
TRBJ2-5,few,TRBV7-9,11,.,TGTGCCAGCGGGAAACAAGAGACCCAGTACTTC,CASGKQETQYF